A selection of T cell receptor beta chains follows, all from one sample in a study of blood T cell repertoires in COVID-19. Generated by immunoSEQ multiplex PCR, the TCRdb table keeps only in-frame clones and is missing some. The sample lists 410,000 or so clones, 86% seen once, with approximately 1.5% in the top ten. Sample: peripheral blood. The receptors here all came from a woman in her 30s with active or convalescent COVID-19. Each CDR3 is given with its conserved first and last residue. The D gene is left open where the match is weak. Some rows mark clone size as missing; the rest say once, few, many or name a class of expanded clone.

>TRBD1|TRBJ1-2|-|TRBV5-1
CASSLTGTGVGSNYGYTF
TGCGCCAGCAGCTTGACGGGCACAGGGGTGGGGAGTAACTATGGCTACACCTTC
>-|TRBJ2-7|-|TRBV6-6
CASSYSKQDPYEQYF
TGTGCCAGCAGTTACTCGAAACAGGATCCCTACGAGCAGTACTTC
>-|TRBJ2-5|once|TRBV4-1
CASSQENRDRETQYF
TGCGCCAGCAGCCAAGAAAACAGGGATAGGGAGACCCAGTACTTC
>-|TRBJ1-3|-|TRBV28
CASSSSDFSFSGNTIYF
TGTGCCAGCAGTTCCTCCGACTTCAGCTTCTCTGGAAACACCATATATTTT
>-|TRBJ1-3|-|TRBV21-1
CASSNGDRAGNTIYF
TGTGCCAGCAGCAACGGGGACAGGGCTGGAAACACCATATATTTT
>TRBD2|TRBJ2-3|-|TRBV18
CASSTGGSTDTQYF
TGTGCCAGCTCTACGGGGGGGAGCACAGATACGCAGTATTTT
>-|TRBJ1-5|-|TRBV6-2/TRBV6-3
CASSYSTGNQPQHF
TGTGCCAGCAGTTACTCGACGGGGAATCAGCCCCAGCATTTT
>TRBD1|TRBJ1-3|-|TRBV25-1
CASSETGRKNTIYF
TGTGCCAGCAGTGAGACAGGGAGAAAGAACACCATATATTTT
>-|TRBJ2-1|-|TRBV28
CASSLWTGYNEQFF
TGTGCCAGCAGTTTGTGGACTGGATACAATGAGCAGTTCTTC
>TRBD1|TRBJ1-2|-|TRBV7-8
CASSPRTGEVGGYTF
TGTGCCAGCAGCCCCCGAACAGGGGAAGTCGGTGGCTACACCTTC
>-|TRBJ1-2|-|TRBV23-1
CASSRPIAVGTDYYGYTF
TGCGCCAGCAGTCGACCAATCGCCGTCGGGACTGATTACTATGGCTACACCTTC
>-|TRBJ1-2|once|TRBV13
CASSRQLYGYTF
TGTGCCAGCAGTAGACAGCTATATGGCTACACCTTC
>-|TRBJ1-5|-|TRBV18
CASSPPGLSSNQPQHF
TGTGCCAGCTCACCCCCGGGACTGAGTAGCAATCAGCCCCAGCATTTT